This is a list of T cell receptor beta chains from one sample in a study of technical replicates of blood from a handful of donors. Profiling relied on immunoSEQ multiplex PCR, and the TCRdb table lists in-frame clones only, not all of them. The table lists around 83,000 clones, about 94% of them singletons, with 0.39% in the top ten. Sequences were obtained from T cells isolated from PBMCs. The receptor source for this set is a human donor in good health. CDR3s include the opening cysteine and the closing phenylalanine or tryptophan. Fields, in order: J gene, V gene, D gene, clone size, CDR3 protein, CDR3 DNA. A D gene is named only where the DNA matches it firmly. The size entry is marked missing in some rows and otherwise reads once, few, many or a size class.

j_gene: TRBJ1-5
v_gene: TRBV9
d_gene: TRBD1
abundance: NA
CDR3aa: CASSRGQINQPQHF
CDR3nt: TGTGCCAGCAGCAGGGGACAGATTAATCAGCCCCAGCATTTT

j_gene: TRBJ1-5
v_gene: TRBV6-5
d_gene: NA
abundance: few
CDR3aa: CASRQGNQPQHF
CDR3nt: TGTGCCAGCAGACAGGGCAATCAGCCCCAGCATTTT

j_gene: TRBJ2-1
v_gene: TRBV28
d_gene: TRBD1
abundance: NA
CDR3aa: CASSTPGQGIFDEQFF
CDR3nt: TGTGCCAGCAGTACCCCAGGACAGGGAATATTCGATGAGCAGTTCTTC

j_gene: TRBJ1-2
v_gene: TRBV5-4
d_gene: NA
abundance: few
CDR3aa: CASRPPGAKNGYTF
CDR3nt: TGTGCCAGCAGACCCCCAGGGGCGAAGAATGGCTACACCTTC

j_gene: TRBJ2-1
v_gene: TRBV29-1
d_gene: TRBD2
abundance: NA
CDR3aa: CSALGGRTYNEQFF
CDR3nt: TGCAGCGCCCTTGGCGGGAGGACGTACAATGAGCAGTTCTTC

j_gene: TRBJ2-7
v_gene: TRBV7-6
d_gene: TRBD1
abundance: NA
CDR3aa: CASSLGQGLEQYF
CDR3nt: TGTGCCAGCAGCCTGGGACAGGGGTTGGAGCAGTACTTC

j_gene: TRBJ2-7
v_gene: TRBV5-4
d_gene: TRBD2
abundance: NA
CDR3aa: CASSERELAGVGEQYF
CDR3nt: TGTGCCAGCAGCGAGCGCGAACTAGCGGGAGTAGGCGAGCAGTACTTC

j_gene: TRBJ1-4
v_gene: TRBV28
d_gene: NA
abundance: NA
CDR3aa: CASRAVGVSNEKLFF
CDR3nt: TGTGCCAGCAGGGCCGTGGGAGTTTCTAATGAAAAACTGTTTTTT

j_gene: TRBJ2-1
v_gene: TRBV21-1
d_gene: NA
abundance: NA
CDR3aa: CATDGRASGRGNEQFF
CDR3nt: TGTGCCACCGACGGTAGGGCTAGCGGGAGGGGTAATGAGCAGTTCTTC

j_gene: TRBJ2-5
v_gene: TRBV5-4
d_gene: TRBD1
abundance: NA
CDR3aa: CASSSPGQGGETQYF
CDR3nt: TGTGCCAGCAGCTCACCGGGACAGGGTGGGGAGACCCAGTACTTC

j_gene: TRBJ1-2
v_gene: TRBV4-2
d_gene: NA
abundance: NA
CDR3aa: CASSQEIGVGGYTF
CDR3nt: TGTGCCAGCAGCCAAGAAATAGGAGTAGGCGGCTACACCTTC

j_gene: TRBJ2-1
v_gene: TRBV25-1
d_gene: NA
abundance: NA
CDR3aa: CASSEGLADLNEQFF
CDR3nt: TGTGCCAGCAGTGAAGGATTAGCGGACCTCAATGAGCAGTTCTTC

j_gene: TRBJ2-7
v_gene: TRBV9
d_gene: NA
abundance: NA
CDR3aa: CASSVAHRGYEQYF
CDR3nt: TGTGCCAGCAGCGTAGCTCATCGGGGGTACGAGCAGTACTTC

j_gene: TRBJ2-5
v_gene: TRBV5-1
d_gene: TRBD1
abundance: NA
CDR3aa: CASKFRTGTETQYF
CDR3nt: TGCGCCAGCAAGTTCCGGACAGGGACGGAGACCCAGTACTTC

j_gene: TRBJ2-2
v_gene: TRBV4-2
d_gene: NA
abundance: NA
CDR3aa: CASSQVASRNTGELFF
CDR3nt: TGTGCCAGCAGCCAAGTGGCTAGCAGGAACACCGGGGAGCTGTTTTTT

j_gene: TRBJ2-3
v_gene: TRBV2
d_gene: TRBD2
abundance: once
CDR3aa: CASSELAGWGPVTDTQYF
CDR3nt: TGTGCCAGCAGTGAACTAGCGGGATGGGGGCCCGTCACAGATACGCAGTATTTT

j_gene: TRBJ2-1
v_gene: TRBV29-1
d_gene: TRBD2
abundance: NA
CDR3aa: CSAGLDSRNEQFF
CDR3nt: TGCAGCGCAGGACTAGACTCGAGGAATGAGCAGTTCTTC

j_gene: TRBJ2-5
v_gene: TRBV7-9
d_gene: NA
abundance: NA
CDR3aa: CASSLPPTYKQETQYF
CDR3nt: TGTGCCAGCAGCTTACCCCCCACATACAAGCAAGAGACCCAGTACTTC

j_gene: TRBJ1-4
v_gene: TRBV5-6
d_gene: TRBD1
abundance: NA
CDR3aa: CASSGDRGGENEKLFF
CDR3nt: TGTGCCAGCAGCGGGGACAGGGGCGGGGAGAATGAAAAACTGTTTTTT

j_gene: TRBJ2-7
v_gene: TRBV6-1
d_gene: TRBD2
abundance: NA
CDR3aa: CASSESLAGGYEQYF
CDR3nt: TGTGCCAGCAGTGAATCTTTAGCGGGAGGCTACGAGCAGTACTTC

j_gene: TRBJ2-1
v_gene: TRBV9
d_gene: NA
abundance: NA
CDR3aa: CASSVGLNGNEQFF
CDR3nt: TGTGCCAGCAGCGTAGGACTCAACGGGAATGAGCAGTTCTTC

j_gene: TRBJ1-1
v_gene: TRBV25-1
d_gene: NA
abundance: NA
CDR3aa: CASSEEQPNTEAFF
CDR3nt: TGTGCCAGCAGTGAGGAACAGCCGAACACTGAAGCTTTCTTT

j_gene: TRBJ2-2
v_gene: TRBV29-1
d_gene: NA
abundance: NA
CDR3aa: CSFGTPTGELFF
CDR3nt: TGCAGCTTCGGGACTCCGACCGGGGAGCTGTTTTTT

j_gene: TRBJ2-7
v_gene: TRBV19
d_gene: TRBD2
abundance: NA
CDR3aa: CASSIEVQREALYEQYF
CDR3nt: TGTGCCAGTAGTATAGAAGTCCAGCGGGAGGCCCTATACGAGCAGTACTTC